The 30 T cell receptor beta chains listed next were all sequenced from one sample in a study of cytomegalovirus exposure and HLA in healthy donors. PCR primers comprised 60 Vbeta and 13 Jbeta primers. TCRdb's table, derived via immunoSEQ multiplex PCR, lists solely in-frame clones and lacks some. The sample gives approximately 140,000 clones, approximately 85% of which show up once; just under 6.5% is in the top ten. Sequencing was carried out using PBMCs. All receptors derive from a man aged 45 to 65 in good health and CMV-seropositive.

The chain has TRBV6-6 and TRBJ2-5; 8 nucleotides align to TRBD2. The DNA end lines up better with TRBJ2-7; the J call may be wrong. CDR3 length: 15 amino acids. Germline CDR1 and CDR2: MNHNY and SVGAGI (reference sequence). The CDR3, as DNA: TGTGCCAGCAGTTACCCTACCGGGACTAGTAGCGAGCAGTACTTC. Translation: CASSYPTGTSSEQYF.

This chain uses TRBV5-1 with TRBJ1-2, with 7 bases aligning to TRBD1. Trimming removed 1 base from V and 4 bases from J; junction bases left unmatched: 7. This CDR3 is built from 15 residues. Germline CDR1 and CDR2: SGHRS and YFSETQ. CDR3 protein: CASSLTGTDIYGYTF. The CDR3 bases are TGCGCCAGCAGCTTGACCGGGACAGATATCTATGGCTACACCTTC.

V is TRBV28 and J is TRBJ2-7; a weak D match, TRBD1 (5 bases). The CDR3 consists of 14 residues. V was trimmed by 5 bases and J by 3 bases, leaving 14 bases between them. Germline CDR1 is MDHEN and CDR2 is SYDVKM. The CDR3 reads CASSTTPRGYEQYF. CDR3 nucleotide sequence: TGTGCCAGCAGTACGACCCCAAGGGGCTACGAGCAGTACTTC.

The chain links TRBV4-2 to TRBJ1-2; tentatively, D is TRBD1 (5 bases). Trimming stripped 5 bases from V and 3 bases from J, with 13 bases between. Germline V gene data show CDR1 as LGHNA and CDR2 as YNFKEQ. CDR3 length equals 14 residues. The CDR3 region has the DNA TGTGCCAGCAGCGCGGGACGGCGGGACTATGGCTACACCTTC. Its translation is CASSAGRRDYGYTF.

This chain links TRBV5-1 with TRBJ2-5, with D possibly being TRBD1 (6 bases). The V end lost 4 bases, the J end lost 3 bases, and 13 bases lay between the germline ends. From germline, CDR1 is SGHRS and CDR2 YFSETQ. The CDR3 has 14 amino acids. CDR3 sequence: CASSPGQYEETQYF. The CDR3 DNA follows: TGCGCCAGCAGCCCTGGACAGTACGAAGAGACCCAGTACTTC.

The V gene is TRBV28, the J gene TRBJ2-7; 7 positions match TRBD1. V lost 7 bases, J lost 6 bases, and 15 bases stayed unmatched. Germline V gene lookup returns CDR1 MDHEN and CDR2 SYDVKM. The CDR3 is made up of 15 amino acids. The CDR3 spells CASTRPGRGSGEQYF. For the CDR3, the DNA is TGTGCCAGCACCCGACCGGGCAGGGGGAGCGGCGAGCAGTACTTC. Together with reference TRBV28 and TRBJ2-7, the CDR3 gives the full variable domain: DVKVTQSSRYLVKRTGEKVFLECVQDMDHENMFWYRQDPGLGLRLIYFSYDVKMKEKGDIPEGYSVSREKKERFSLILESASTNQTSMYLCASTRPGRGSGEQYFGPGTRLTVT.

The gene calls are TRBV29-1 and TRBJ2-7; 7 bases line up with TRBD2. The V and J ends lost 2 bases and 0 bases, in that order; junction bases with no gene match: 7. Germline assignment: CDR1 SQVTM and CDR2 ANQGSEA. The CDR3 length is 15 residues. Here the CDR3 reads CSVEIGREGSYEQYF. The CDR3 DNA reads TGCAGCGTTGAAATTGGGAGGGAGGGCTCCTACGAGCAGTACTTC.

The V and J genes are TRBV6-5 and TRBJ2-3; D is ambiguous. Trimming shortened V by 5 bases and J by 8 bases, and 14 bases separated the two germline ends. Germline V gene lookup returns CDR1 MNHEY and CDR2 SVGAGI. The CDR3 runs 13 residues. The CDR3, as DNA: TGTGCCAGCAGTGACCCTAGAATGGGTACGCAGTATTTT. It yields the protein CASSDPRMGTQYF.

This rearrangement joins TRBV29-1 to TRBJ2-3; D unresolved. Per the germline V gene, CDR1 is SQVTM and CDR2 is ANQGSEA. V was trimmed by 4 bases and J by 4 bases, leaving 12 bases between them. The CDR3 spans 13 residues. This CDR3 reads CSVGANPPDTQYF. The CDR3 DNA reads as TGCAGCGTTGGCGCTAACCCCCCAGATACGCAGTATTTT.

This clone came up a few times. This chain links TRBV9 with TRBJ1-1, with 7 bases matching TRBD1. The germline V gene encodes CDR1 SGDLS and CDR2 YYNGEE. This CDR3 region has 16 residues. With 0 bases clipped from V and 4 bases from J, the junction kept 9 bases outside the gene matches. CDR3 amino acids: CASSVGVGGIGTEAFF. The CDR3 DNA reads as TGTGCCAGCAGCGTAGGGGTAGGGGGCATCGGCACTGAAGCTTTCTTT.

The V gene is TRBV28, the J gene TRBJ1-5, with 10 bases matching TRBD1. J gave up 6 bases and V 6 bases, and 11 bases lay outside the gene matches. This CDR3 comprises 16 residues. Germline CDR1 reads MDHEN; CDR2 reads SYDVKM. The CDR3 nucleotides are TGTGCCAGCAGCGTGAGGGGACAGGGGAAGGCTCAGCCCCAGCATTTT. This sequence encodes CASSVRGQGKAQPQHF.

V is TRBV5-6 and J is TRBJ1-1; D unresolved. V lost 2 bases to trimming and J lost 5 bases, with 19 bases between them. From germline, CDR1 is SGHDT and CDR2 YYEEEE. This CDR3 region has 16 residues. Here the CDR3 reads CASSFGGPLSNTEAFF. CDR3 bases: TGTGCCAGCAGCTTCGGAGGACCCCTCAGCAATACTGAAGCTTTCTTT.

The chain carries TRBV7-2 and TRBJ2-7, with TRBD2 matching 13 bases. The germline gives CDR1 SGHTA, CDR2 FQGNSA. Trimming at V came to 5 bases and at J to 7 bases, leaving 8 bases not matched to a gene. CDR3 length: 15 amino acids. CDR3 protein: CASSTRLAGGQEQYF. CDR3 bases: TGTGCCAGCAGCACGAGACTAGCGGGAGGCCAAGAGCAGTACTTC.

The chain joins TRBV5-8 to TRBJ1-1; D gene ambiguous. CDR3 length: 13 residues. V lost 0 bases to trimming and J lost 11 bases, with 14 bases between them. The germline CDR1 and CDR2 sequences are SGHTS and YDEGEE. The DNA of the CDR3 is TGTGCCAGCAGCTTGGTCCCCGGAGCGAGGGCTTTCTTT. Its translation: CASSLVPGARAFF.

The chain recombines TRBV4-2 with TRBJ1-2; 9 bases line up with TRBD1. CDR3 size: 15 residues. V lost 2 bases and J lost 4; bases outside the gene matches: 5. Germline CDR1 LGHNA, CDR2 YNFKEQ. This CDR3 is CASSQTGGWGYGYTF. The CDR3 DNA is TGTGCCAGCAGCCAAACAGGGGGCTGGGGCTATGGCTACACCTTC.

V usage is TRBV5-5 and J usage is TRBJ2-6; D is perhaps TRBD2 (5 bases). The V end was cut by 0 bases, the J end by 1 base, with 8 bases between. Per germline, CDR1 SGHKS and CDR2 YYEKEE (reference sequence). This CDR3 comprises 16 residues. The CDR3 bases are TGTGCCAGCAGCTTGGCCAGAGGGTCTGGGGCCAACGTCCTGACTTTC. Encoded protein: CASSLARGSGANVLTF.

This clone was counted a few times. This chain joins TRBV11-3 and TRBJ1-5; the D gene is possibly TRBD1 (5 bases). In germline, CDR1 is SGHNT, CDR2 YENEEA. Trimming stripped 0 bases from V and 1 base from J, with 7 bases between. The CDR3 is 15 residues long. CDR3 residues: CASSLDKGSNQPQHF. The CDR3 coding sequence is TGTGCCAGCAGCTTAGATAAGGGGAGCAATCAGCCCCAGCATTTT.

V and J are TRBV6-1 and TRBJ1-1; D is ambiguous. Between the trimmed V and J ends, which lost 2 bases and 5 bases, there was a span of 12 bases. Germline V gene lookup returns CDR1 MNHNS and CDR2 SASEGT. The CDR3 consists of 14 residues. The CDR3 loop reads CASSEREERTEAFF. As DNA, the CDR3 is TGTGCCAGCAGTGAACGAGAGGAAAGGACTGAAGCTTTCTTT.

This chain links TRBV5-1 with TRBJ2-5; 10 nucleotides agree with TRBD1. Germline assignment: CDR1 SGHRS and CDR2 YFSETQ. J lost 5 bases, V lost 4 bases, and 5 bases had no gene match. The CDR3 is 14 amino acids. The CDR3 nucleotides read TGCGCCAGCAGCCTGACAGGGGGCGGGGAGACCCAGTACTTC. It is translated as CASSLTGGGETQYF.

This clone was observed a single time. This chain links TRBV5-1 with TRBJ1-2, with 7 positions matching TRBD1. Germline lookup yields CDR1 SGHRS and CDR2 YFSETQ. CDR3 size: 13 residues. Unmatched junction bases numbered 8, after V lost 7 bases and J lost 5 bases. CDR3 loop: CASATDRAYGYTF. In nucleotides, the CDR3 is TGCGCCAGCGCCACAGACAGGGCTTATGGCTACACCTTC.

This clone was observed a handful of times. The CDR3 DNA follows: TGTGCCAGCAGCCAAGACCGGGGAAACACCATATATTTT. Its translation is CASSQDRGNTIYF. The V and J genes are TRBV4-2 and TRBJ1-3, with unresolved D. Germline CDR1 LGHNA, CDR2 YNFKEQ. This CDR3 has 13 amino acids. V lost 0 bases to trimming and J lost 4 bases, with 4 bases between them.

This clone was counted between two and nine times. The gene calls are TRBV7-9 and TRBJ1-2; D may be TRBD1 (5 bases). This CDR3 contains 15 residues. In germline, CDR1 is SEHNR, CDR2 FQNEAQ (reference sequence). The V and J ends lost 6 bases and 1 base respectively, with 15 bases between them. CDR3 bases: TGTGCCAGCAGGCCCGGGGGACGGATTAACTATGGCTACACCTTC. Its translation is CASRPGGRINYGYTF.

This chain uses TRBV27 with TRBJ2-1; 8 nucleotides match TRBD2. The CDR3 is 12 residues long. With 5 bases clipped from V and 10 bases from J, the junction kept 4 bases outside the gene matches. The V gene's germline CDR1 is MNHEY and CDR2 SMNVEV (reference sequence). The CDR3 here is CASSQRLAEQFF. The CDR3 DNA is TGTGCCAGCAGTCAAAGACTAGCGGAGCAGTTCTTC.

The chain has TRBV5-6 and TRBJ2-7; 9 bases are shared with TRBD1. This CDR3 contains 14 residues. V shed 0 bases and J 4 bases; nucleotides not matched to a gene: 2. Germline V gene data show CDR1 as SGHDT and CDR2 as YYEEEE. The CDR3 loop is CASSLGDRDYEQYF. The CDR3 DNA reads TGTGCCAGCAGCTTGGGGGACAGGGATTACGAGCAGTACTTC.

The rearrangement joins TRBV10-1 to TRBJ1-1; 11 nucleotides line up with TRBD1. Trimming took 2 bases from V and 2 from J; bases not matched to a gene: 7. The CDR3 is 17 residues long. Per the germline V gene, CDR1 is WNHNN and CDR2 is SYGVQD (reference sequence). CDR3 DNA: TGCGCCAGCAGTGAGGTGTGGGACAGGGGGATCAACACTGAAGCTTTCTTT. Its translation: CASSEVWDRGINTEAFF.

The chain combines TRBV6-5 with TRBJ1-2; 9 bases match TRBD1. Germline V lookup: CDR1 MNHEY, CDR2 SVGAGI. CDR3 length: 14 residues. After removal of 6 bases from V and 4 bases from J, the junction contained 6 bases not matched to a gene. The CDR3 nucleotides read TGTGCCAGCAGATCCGGGACAGGGCTCTATGGCTACACCTTC. It specifies CASRSGTGLYGYTF.

The rearrangement joins TRBV7-9 to TRBJ1-3, with D possibly matching TRBD1 (6 bases). The CDR3 extends over 15 amino acids. Germline V gene data show CDR1 as SEHNR and CDR2 as FQNEAQ (reference sequence). The germline V and J ends were trimmed by 2 bases and 3 bases, with 11 bases remaining between them. This CDR3 reads CASSLTGHSGNTIYF. The CDR3 bases are TGTGCCAGCAGCTTAACAGGGCATAGTGGAAACACCATATATTTT.

CDR3 sequence reads: CAIRWGGKETQYF. CDR3 sequence (DNA): TGTGCCATCAGATGGGGGGGGAAAGAGACCCAGTACTTC. The chain is built from TRBV10-3 and TRBJ2-5; 7 bases line up with TRBD2. J gave up 3 bases and V 6 bases, and 4 bases lay outside the gene matches. The CDR3 totals 13 residues. Germline V gene data show CDR1 as ENHRY and CDR2 as SYGVKD.

This chain links TRBV4-1 with TRBJ1-1; 7 nucleotides line up with TRBD1. CDR1 is MGHRA and CDR2 is YSYEKL in the germline V gene. V lost 4 bases and J lost 2; bases outside the gene matches: 7. This CDR3 contains 15 residues. The CDR3 DNA sequence: TGCGCCAGCAGCCCCCAGGGACAGACAAACACTGAAGCTTTCTTT. Protein: CASSPQGQTNTEAFF.

To note about this clone: Relative to the germline gene, one junction end is altered; a read error may explain this. CDR3 sequence: CSSSPPGLIYNEQFF. The CDR3 nucleotides read TGTTCCAGCAGCCCTCCGGGGTTGATATACAATGAGCAGTTCTTC. This chain joins TRBV7-9 and TRBJ2-1, with D possibly TRBD2 on 5 matching bases. Per the germline V gene, CDR1 is SEHNR and CDR2 is FQNEAQ (reference sequence). The CDR3 is 15 residues long.